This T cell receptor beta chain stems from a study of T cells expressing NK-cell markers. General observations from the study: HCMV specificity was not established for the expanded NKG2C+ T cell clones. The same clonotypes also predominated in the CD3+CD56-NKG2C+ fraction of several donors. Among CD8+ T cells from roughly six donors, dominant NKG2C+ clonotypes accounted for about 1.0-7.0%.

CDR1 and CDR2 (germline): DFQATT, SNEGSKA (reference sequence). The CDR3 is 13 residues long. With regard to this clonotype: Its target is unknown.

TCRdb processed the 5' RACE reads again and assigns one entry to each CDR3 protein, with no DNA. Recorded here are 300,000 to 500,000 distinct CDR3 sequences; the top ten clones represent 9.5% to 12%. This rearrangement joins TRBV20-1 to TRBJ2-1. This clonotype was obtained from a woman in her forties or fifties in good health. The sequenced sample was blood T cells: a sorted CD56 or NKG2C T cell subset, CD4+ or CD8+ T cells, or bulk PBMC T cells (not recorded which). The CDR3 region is CSAGLLLRPEQFF.